This T cell receptor (beta chain) was captured in a study of metastatic and nonmetastatic thyroid tumors. This clone was detected many times. Patients were all untreated before their thyroid surgery. The germline gives CDR1 MNHNS, CDR2 SASEGT. The CDR3 loop spans 15 amino acids. V shed 5 bases and J 7 bases; nucleotides not matched to a gene: 11. From the PCR reads, TCRdb re-called clones with MiXCR. Here the sample spans roughly 72,000 clones, roughly 18% being singletons. The V and J genes are TRBV6-1 and TRBJ2-1; 7 bases map to TRBD1. The sequence was obtained from a female donor with papillary thyroid cancer or a benign thyroid nodule (not recorded which). Some clones in this sample may be carry-over from other donors' samples. Sequencing was performed on blood. CDR3 residues: CASSRTRQGMNEQFF. The CDR3 DNA follows: TGTGCCAGCAGTCGCACCCGACAGGGAATGAATGAGCAGTTCTTC.